These T cell receptor beta chains were read from a single sample in a study of chronic HIV infection and antiretroviral therapy. Each CDR3 protein gets one entry after TCRdb re-called the 5' RACE reads with MiXCR. This sample has 25,000 to 35,000 distinct CDR3 sequences, with around 8.6% found just once. Sequencing was carried out using peripheral blood. The receptors were gathered from an adult who had HIV and had not received antiretroviral therapy, or was an uninfected healthy control (not recorded which). Each CDR3 is given with its conserved first and last residue. Each record gives: J gene, clone size, D gene, CDR3 length, V gene, CDR3 DNA, CDR3 protein. A D gene is named only where the DNA matches it firmly. Clone size is not always given. Where it is, it says once, few, many or a class for expanded clones.

TRBJ1-2,.,.,13,TRBV7-9,TGTGCCAGCAGCTTATTCCGGGGGAGTGGCTACACCTTC,CASSLFRGSGYTF
TRBJ2-3,many,.,13,TRBV29-1,TGCAGCGTTGAAGCCCGACAGCCAGATACGCAGTATTTT,CSVEARQPDTQYF
TRBJ2-1,many,.,13,TRBV7-2,TGTGCCAGCAGCCTCAGCTCCTACAATGAGCAGTTCTTC,CASSLSSYNEQFF
TRBJ1-4,few,TRBD1,18,TRBV11-2,TGTGCCAGCAGCTCGCGGCGAGGGACAGGGGCCACTAATGAAAAACTGTTTTTT,CASSSRRGTGATNEKLFF
TRBJ1-1,many,TRBD1,13,TRBV3-1,TGTGCCAGCAGCCCCACAGGGGCCACTGAAGCTTTCTTT,CASSPTGATEAFF
TRBJ1-4,few,TRBD1,14,TRBV18,TGTGCCAGCTCACCACAGGGGGCGGATGAAAAACTGTTTTTT,CASSPQGADEKLFF
TRBJ2-7,few,TRBD2,15,TRBV9,TGTGCCAGCAGCGTAGGGAGCGGGAGGCCCCTCGAGCAGTACTTC,CASSVGSGRPLEQYF
TRBJ2-3,many,.,13,TRBV10-3,TGTGCCATCAGTGAACTACTCACAGATACGCAGTATTTT,CAISELLTDTQYF
TRBJ1-1,few,.,14,TRBV21-1,TGTGCCAGCAGCAAGTGTAAGGGGGCCCCTGAAGCTTTCTTT,CASSKCKGAPEAFF
TRBJ2-1,.,TRBD2,15,TRBV20-1,TGCAGTGCTAGTTGGACTAGCGGGGGGCGCAATGAGCAGTTCTTC,CSASWTSGGRNEQFF
TRBJ2-1,few,TRBD2,17,TRBV6-5,TGTGCCAGCAGTTACTCAGTTGCTAGCGGGAGCAGGGATGAGCAGTTCTTC,CASSYSVASGSRDEQFF
TRBJ1-3,many,.,16,TRBV4-3,TGCGCCAGCAGCCAGGGCGGCGGGATCTCTGGAAACACCATATATTTT,CASSQGGGISGNTIYF
TRBJ2-5,many,.,11,TRBV25-1,TGTGCCAGCAGTGATCCAGAGACCCAGTACTTC,CASSDPETQYF
TRBJ1-1,many,.,17,TRBV27,TGTGCCAGCAGCCTTTGGGGCGGCAAGGCAATGAACACTGAAGCTTTCTTT,CASSLWGGKAMNTEAFF
TRBJ2-1,many,TRBD2,16,TRBV4-2,TGTGCCAGCAGCCAAGTTTCAGCGGGGTCCTACAATGAGCAGTTCTTC,CASSQVSAGSYNEQFF
TRBJ2-7,many,TRBD2,14,TRBV7-9,TGTGCCAGCAGCCCCAGCGGGACCACCGCCGAGCAGTACTTC,CASSPSGTTAEQYF
TRBJ2-7,.,.,11,TRBV29-1,TGCAGCGTTCTGCAGGACTACGAGCAGTACTTC,CSVLQDYEQYF
TRBJ1-1,few,TRBD1,16,TRBV6-4,TGTGCCAGCACCAAAGACAGGGGGCCTCTTGGCACTGAAGCTTTCTTT,CASTKDRGPLGTEAFF
TRBJ1-2,.,.,14,TRBV5-1,TGCGCCAGCAGCTTGTTAGGAGCTAACTATGGCTACACCTTC,CASSLLGANYGYTF
TRBJ2-5,many,.,12,TRBV18,TGTGCCAGCTCACCACGGGGAGAGACCCAGTACTTC,CASSPRGETQYF
TRBJ2-7,.,.,13,TRBV7-2,TGTGCCAGCAGCTTACACAGATCCTACGAGCAGTACTTC,CASSLHRSYEQYF
TRBJ2-7,few,.,13,TRBV10-3,TGTGCCATCAGCCCGGACGGAGGCTACGAGCAGTACTTC,CAISPDGGYEQYF
TRBJ1-4,.,.,15,TRBV9,TGTGCCAGCAGCGCGGAACAGGGTGTCTGGGAAAAACTGTTTTTT,CASSAEQGVWEKLFF
TRBJ2-7,medium-sized,TRBD1,15,TRBV3-1,TGTGCCAGCAGCCCTAGAAACAGGGGGGCGTACGAGCAGTACTTC,CASSPRNRGAYEQYF
TRBJ1-3,.,.,15,TRBV20-1,TGCAGTGCTCGTACACAGTCCCTCTCTGGAAACACCATATATTTT,CSARTQSLSGNTIYF
TRBJ1-4,.,.,14,TRBV5-1,TGCGCCAGCAGCCCGCTTGCAACTAATGAAAAACTGTTTTTT,CASSPLATNEKLFF
TRBJ1-2,few,TRBD1,16,TRBV20-1,TGCAGTGCTAGAGCGCCCGGGACAGGGATTAACTATGGCTACACCTTC,CSARAPGTGINYGYTF
TRBJ1-1,many,TRBD1,11,TRBV29-1,TGCAGCGTTGGACAGGGCACTGAAGCTTTCTTT,CSVGQGTEAFF
TRBJ1-5,few,.,18,TRBV20-1,TGCAGTGCTAGAGATCTCTTGGGAGGAACCTATAGCAATCAGCCCCAGCATTTT,CSARDLLGGTYSNQPQHF
TRBJ1-5,many,.,12,TRBV7-8,TGTGCCAGCAGCCCCCAGCGTCGGCCCCAGCATTTT,CASSPQRRPQHF
TRBJ2-1,.,.,16,TRBV10-3,TGTGCCATCAGTGAGGACAGGAGCCCGGTTGGGAATGAGCAGTTCTTC,CAISEDRSPVGNEQFF
TRBJ2-7,many,TRBD1,15,TRBV11-1,TGTGCCAGCAGCTTAGCCCGGGACAGCCCCTACGAGCAGTACTTC,CASSLARDSPYEQYF
TRBJ1-6,few,.,13,TRBV10-3,TGTGCCACAACGACTAACGAGGATTCACCCCTCCACTTT,CATTTNEDSPLHF
TRBJ1-5,few,.,15,TRBV27,TGTGCCAGCAGTTTATCTAGGGGTAGCAATCAGCCCCAGCATTTT,CASSLSRGSNQPQHF
TRBJ2-2,many,.,15,TRBV4-3,TGCGCCAGCAGGCAAGGCATGGGGAGTACCGGGGAGCTGTTTTTT,CASRQGMGSTGELFF
TRBJ2-7,.,.,11,TRBV12-3/TRBV12-4,TGTGCCAGCAGTTTTGGTTACGAGCAGTACTTC,CASSFGYEQYF
TRBJ2-3,many,.,17,TRBV7-3,TGTGCCAGCAGCTTAATCGCAGCGGCCCCCGGGACAGATACGCAGTATTTT,CASSLIAAAPGTDTQYF